This entry is about one TCR beta chain. This sample is part of a study of blood T cell repertoires in COVID-19. At the level of the study: Samples representing acute and convalescent COVID-19 were sourced from the United States, Italy and Spain.

In the authors' methods: Amplified reference gene primers provided the basis for estimating nucleated cell counts. The protocol was immunoSEQ multiplex PCR, while the TCRdb copy is restricted to in-frame clones and leaves out a portion. V and J calls and clone size follow that table, whereas D and trimming were derived from the DNA. The sample records around 59,000 clones, around 81% being singletons. V was pared by 1 base and J by 3 bases, with 18 bases between. This CDR3 region has 17 residues. CDR1 LGHDT and CDR2 YNNKEL come from the germline V gene (reference sequence). The receptor was derived from a woman older than 75 with active or convalescent COVID-19. The V and J genes are TRBV3-1 (or the pseudogene TRBV3-2) and TRBJ1-2; possible D gene TRBD1, 5 bases. Sequencing was carried out using peripheral blood. Here the CDR3 reads CASSQGPGSPGDYGYTF. CDR3 sequence (DNA): TGTGCCAGCAGCCAAGGGCCGGGCTCCCCGGGGGACTATGGCTACACCTTC.